What follows describes a single TCR beta chain. Seattle enrolled patients during active infection and tracked them longitudinally. The record originates from a study of blood T cell repertoires in COVID-19. Study details: Material from acute and convalescent COVID-19 was sourced from the United States, Italy and Spain. The analysed material was cDNA or gDNA that came from T cells, B-cell-depleted T cells, or PBMCs.

In the authors' workflow: Estimated nucleated cell counts came from reference gene primer amplification. Profiling relied on immunoSEQ multiplex PCR, and the TCRdb table lists in-frame clones only, not all of them. V, J and clone size derive from that table, while D and trimming were established from the DNA sequence. The sample records 300,000 to 350,000 clones, around 88% being singletons. The germline gives CDR1 PRHDT, CDR2 FYEKMQ (reference sequence). V lost 5 bases and J lost 7; bases outside the gene matches: 6. The CDR3 spans 13 residues. Sequenced input: peripheral blood. The TCR originated in a woman aged 25-40 years with COVID-19, enrolled during active disease. V is TRBV13 and J is TRBJ2-7; 9 nucleotides line up with TRBD2. DNA of the CDR3: TGTGCCAGCAGCCAGGCGGGGGGGCAAGAGCAGTACTTC. Translation gives CASSQAGGQEQYF.